What follows are 32 T cell receptor beta chains derived from one specimen sequenced in a study of T cells of healthy individuals. TCRdb passed the 5' RACE reads through MiXCR, listing each CDR3 protein once. The table includes around 83,000 distinct CDR3 sequences, approximately 5.4% detected once. Every receptor here comes from a female donor in good health.

This clonotype was observed a few times. CDR3 DNA sequence: TGTGCCAGCAGACAGATGTTTGGCTACACCTTC. As protein: CASRQMFGYTF. The chain couples TRBV28 to TRBJ1-2; D gene ambiguous. This CDR3 spans 11 amino acids. Germline V gene data show CDR1 as MDHEN and CDR2 as SYDVKM. The V end lost 6 bases, the J end lost 7 bases, and 9 bases lay between the germline ends.

At least ten counts were recorded for this clonotype. The chain uses TRBV3-1 and TRBJ2-5; no firm D call. Trimming took off 4 bases at V and 8 bases at J, with 11 bases between the two ends. CDR3 length equals 12 residues. Germline CDR1 reads LGHDT; CDR2 reads YNNKEL (reference sequence). As DNA, the CDR3 is TGTGCCAGCAGCCCACCATCCTTAACCCAGTACTTC. Protein sequence: CASSPPSLTQYF.

In regard to this clonotype: This may stem from a read error, because a much larger clone lies one nucleotide away. This chain joins TRBV28 and TRBJ2-7; TRBD1 aligns across 11 bases. In germline, CDR1 is MDHEN, CDR2 SYDVKM. The ends lost 6 bases at V and 6 bases at J; junction bases unmatched: 7. This CDR3 region has 14 residues. CDR3 sequence: CASRSRGQGVEQYF. The CDR3 DNA reads TGTGCCAGCAGATCACGGGGACAGGGGGTCGAGCAGTACTTC.

This sequence joins TRBV12-3 or TRBV12-4 and TRBJ1-2; D uncertain. V lost 5 bases to trimming and J lost 8 bases, with 15 bases between them. This CDR3 is built from 13 residues. The CDR3 bases are TGTGCCAGCAGTCTAAGCACGGGTCGGGGCTACACCTTC. Translated: CASSLSTGRGYTF.

The sample holds many counts of this clonotype. The chain links TRBV4-1 to TRBJ2-1; a possible D gene is TRBD1 (5 bases). Trimming stripped 5 bases from V and 4 bases from J, with 15 bases between. The CDR3 runs 15 residues. Germline assignment: CDR1 MGHRA and CDR2 YSYEKL. CDR3 nucleotide sequence: TGCGCCAGCAGCGTTAATTTAGACAGTTACAATGAGCAGTTCTTC. Its translation: CASSVNLDSYNEQFF.

This clonotype was counted only a few times. This rearrangement joins TRBV19 to TRBJ1-5, with D tentatively TRBD1 (6 bases). The CDR3 loop spans 13 amino acids. Germline assignment: CDR1 LNHDA and CDR2 SQIVND (reference sequence). The ends were cut back, 8 bases at V and 4 bases at J, with 12 bases in the middle. CDR3 nucleotide sequence: TGTGCCAGTCGCAAGGGGGGAAATCAGCCCCAGCATTTT. Protein product: CASRKGGNQPQHF.

This clonotype has more than one count but fewer than ten. V and J are TRBV6-1 and TRBJ2-3; TRBD1 is a possible D gene (6 bases). CDR1 and CDR2 from the germline V gene are MNHNS and SASEGT. V was clipped by 8 bases and J by 2 bases, with 14 bases between them. The length of the CDR3 is 14 residues. CDR3 sequence: CASLPDSYTDTQYF. CDR3 DNA sequence: TGTGCCAGCCTTCCGGACAGCTACACAGATACGCAGTATTTT.

In this sample, this clonotype turned up a few times. This rearrangement joins TRBV9 to TRBJ1-2; D is possibly TRBD1 (5 bases). Germline V gene sequence: CDR1 SGDLS, CDR2 YYNGEE. This CDR3 has 14 residues. V dropped 2 bases and J dropped 8 bases, with 16 bases sitting between them. For the CDR3, the DNA is TGTGCCAGCAGCGTTTCACAGGCCCCCTTCGGCTACACCTTC. This codes for CASSVSQAPFGYTF.

The rearrangement links TRBV10-3 to TRBJ1-6; the D gene is possibly TRBD1 (5 bases). The CDR3 sequence is 16 residues long. Trimming stripped 3 bases from V and 4 bases from J, with 13 bases between. Germline lookup yields CDR1 ENHRY and CDR2 SYGVKD. CDR3 in amino acids: CAISEGIGHYNSPLHF. For the CDR3, the DNA is TGTGCCATCAGTGAAGGAATCGGACATTATAATTCACCCCTCCACTTT.

This clonotype was counted many times. This sequence joins TRBV27 and TRBJ2-5; no clear D gene. The germline gives CDR1 MNHEY, CDR2 SMNVEV (reference sequence). V dropped 0 bases and J dropped 3 bases, with 8 bases sitting between them. The CDR3 totals 14 residues. The CDR3 nucleotides are TGTGCCAGCAGTTTATCGCTCTGGGAAGAGACCCAGTACTTC. Its translation: CASSLSLWEETQYF.

The J gene is TRBJ1-5, the V gene TRBV5-1; D unclear. The CDR3 runs 13 residues. The V gene's germline CDR1 is SGHRS and CDR2 YFSETQ. Trimming took off 4 bases at V and 1 base at J, with 6 bases between the two ends. CDR3 sequence reads: CASSIDSNQPQHF. CDR3 in DNA: TGCGCCAGCAGCATCGACAGCAATCAGCCCCAGCATTTT.

This clonotype was observed at least ten times. V usage is TRBV5-1 and J usage is TRBJ2-3; D gene uncertain. This CDR3 is built from 14 residues. The germline CDR1 and CDR2 sequences are SGHRS and YFSETQ. V lost 0 bases, J lost 1 base, and 6 bases lay in between. The CDR3 DNA sequence: TGCGCCAGCAGCTTGGTGGCGGGCACAGATACGCAGTATTTT. Its translation: CASSLVAGTDTQYF.

The V gene is TRBV5-4, the J gene TRBJ2-5; D might be TRBD1 (5 bases). This CDR3 contains 15 residues. Looked up from germline, CDR1 is SGHNT and CDR2 is YYREEE (reference sequence). Trimming removed 4 bases at V and 4 bases at J, with 17 bases between. CDR3 DNA sequence: TGTGCCAGCAGCGACGAAATGTGGCAGGGAGAGACCCAGTACTTC. This encodes CASSDEMWQGETQYF.

This chain uses TRBV20-1 with TRBJ2-1; D not resolved. Germline CDR1 and CDR2: DFQATT and SNEGSKA (reference sequence). The CDR3 is 12 amino acids. V lost 6 bases and J 7 bases, leaving 13 bases between the germline ends. For the CDR3, the DNA is TGCAGTGCGATCGCACTCTATAATGAGCAGTTCTTC. This sequence encodes CSAIALYNEQFF.

Many counts were recorded for this clonotype. The chain recombines TRBV12-3 or TRBV12-4 with TRBJ2-3; D not certain. There are 13 residues in the CDR3. The V end lost 1 base, the J end lost 2 bases, and 4 bases lay between the germline ends. For the CDR3, the DNA is TGTGCCAGCAGTTTAGGACCCACAGATACGCAGTATTTT. It specifies CASSLGPTDTQYF.

V gene TRBV28 combines with J gene TRBJ1-5; D ambiguous. Germline V CDR1 and CDR2: MDHEN, SYDVKM. Trimming cost V 2 bases and J 4 bases, with 6 bases left between them. This CDR3 spans 13 amino acids. In nucleotides, the CDR3 is TGTGCCAGCAGTTTAGGAAGAAATCAGCCCCAGCATTTT. Translated: CASSLGRNQPQHF.

Many counts were recorded for this clonotype. The chain recombines TRBV12-3 or TRBV12-4 with TRBJ1-4, with TRBD1 matching 7 bases. Germline trimming cut 6 bases from V and 8 bases from J; bases unmatched to any gene: 9. This CDR3 contains 14 residues. CDR3 loop: CASSPGQQPEKLFF. The DNA of the CDR3 is TGTGCCAGCAGCCCGGGACAGCAGCCGGAAAAACTGTTTTTT.

At least ten counts were recorded for this clonotype. The chain employs TRBV27 and TRBJ2-7, with D uncertain. Germline V gene sequence: CDR1 MNHEY, CDR2 SMNVEV (reference sequence). The CDR3 sequence is 14 residues long. V lost 8 bases to trimming and J lost 0 bases, with 14 bases between them. The CDR3 DNA follows: TGTGCCAGCCGACCAGGCGCCAGCTCCTACGAGCAGTACTTC. It yields the protein CASRPGASSYEQYF.

The rearrangement links TRBV6-2 or TRBV6-3 to TRBJ2-1, with D possibly matching TRBD1 (5 bases). V was cut by 6 bases and J by 3 bases, with 9 bases left in between. Germline CDR1 reads MNHEY; CDR2 reads SVGEGT. This CDR3 has 13 amino acids. The chain's CDR3 is CASRRRGYNEQFF. As DNA, the CDR3 is TGTGCCAGCAGAAGAAGGGGCTACAATGAGCAGTTCTTC.

The chain combines TRBV4-1 with TRBJ2-1; 12 bases are shared with TRBD2. Trimming took 2 bases from V and 6 from J; bases not matched to a gene: 5. The CDR3 extends over 16 amino acids. Per germline, CDR1 MGHRA and CDR2 YSYEKL. The CDR3 DNA reads TGCGCCAGCAGCCAACCCACTAGCGGGAGGTCCAATGAGCAGTTCTTC. The encoded protein is CASSQPTSGRSNEQFF.

J is TRBJ2-7 and V is TRBV6-2 or TRBV6-3; D unclear. The length of the CDR3 is 11 residues. Germline CDR1 reads MNHEY; CDR2 reads SVGEGT. V dropped 6 bases and J dropped 2 bases, with 5 bases sitting between them. In nucleotides, the CDR3 is TGTGCCAGCAGCCTACCCTACGAGCAGTACTTC. It is translated as CASSLPYEQYF.

This clonotype occurred many times. The V gene is TRBV11-2, the J gene TRBJ2-2; D is unclear. CDR3 size: 14 residues. V lost 1 base, J lost 6 bases, and 9 bases lay in between. Germline-derived CDR1 and CDR2 are SGHAT and FQNNGV. CDR3: CASSLGSLSGELFF. CDR3 in DNA: TGTGCCAGCAGCTTAGGGTCCCTCTCCGGGGAGCTGTTTTTT.

This clonotype was found many times. The J gene is TRBJ2-7, the V gene TRBV5-5, with TRBD1 identical over 8 bases. The CDR3 runs 15 residues. Germline CDR1 and CDR2: SGHKS and YYEKEE (reference sequence). The V and J ends lost 1 base and 6 bases, in that order; junction bases with no gene match: 9. This CDR3 is CASSLIRGRRTEQYF. The CDR3 DNA reads as TGTGCCAGCAGCTTGATCAGGGGGCGACGGACCGAGCAGTACTTC.

This clonotype was observed a few times. This chain uses TRBV14 with TRBJ2-5, with 9 bases matching TRBD2. In germline, CDR1 is SGHDN, CDR2 FVKESK. V gave up 9 bases and J gave up 2 bases; unmatched junction bases: 1. The CDR3 totals 12 residues. The CDR3 protein is CASGLAQETQYF. DNA of the CDR3: TGTGCCAGTGGACTAGCGCAAGAGACCCAGTACTTC.

This clonotype appeared a few times. The chain couples TRBV6-1 to TRBJ1-4; 7 bases line up with TRBD1. In germline, CDR1 is MNHNS, CDR2 SASEGT. This CDR3 spans 12 amino acids. With V trimmed by 7 bases and J by 8 bases, 4 bases remained unmatched. The CDR3 nucleotides are TGTGCCAGCACCGGGACAGTCGAAAAACTGTTTTTT. Translated, it gives CASTGTVEKLFF.

The gene calls are TRBV7-2 and TRBJ2-1; 14 bases align to TRBD2. The CDR3 contains 16 residues. The V gene end was trimmed by 5 bases and the J gene end by 8 bases; junction bases not matched to a gene: 8. Germline CDR1 reads SGHTA; CDR2 reads FQGNSA. The DNA of the CDR3 is TGTGCCAGCAGCCCCAGAGGACTAGCGGGAGGACATGAGCAGTTCTTC. Its protein is CASSPRGLAGGHEQFF. The full variable domain, in which reference TRBV7-2 and TRBJ2-1 provide the parts outside the CDR3, is GAGVSQSPSNKVTEKGKDVELRCDPISGHTALYWYRQSLGQGLEFLIYFQGNSAPDKSGLPSDRFSAERTGGSVSTLTIQRTQQEDSAVYLCASSPRGLAGGHEQFFGPGTRLTVL.

The rearrangement links TRBV7-9 to TRBJ2-1; TRBD2 agrees at 10 bases. There are 20 residues in the CDR3. Germline V gene data show CDR1 as SEHNR and CDR2 as FQNEAQ (reference sequence). J gave up 0 bases and V 4 bases, and 15 bases lay outside the gene matches. The CDR3 protein is CASSSLGASGSLSSYNEQFF. The CDR3 DNA sequence: TGTGCCAGCAGCTCCCTCGGCGCTAGCGGGAGCCTCAGCTCCTACAATGAGCAGTTCTTC.

This clonotype was seen many times. The chain joins TRBV5-1 to TRBJ2-5; D is ambiguous. V shed 7 bases and J shed 0 bases, with 10 bases lying between them. The CDR3 spans 13 residues. Germline V gene lookup returns CDR1 SGHRS and CDR2 YFSETQ. DNA for the CDR3: TGCGCCAGCTCTATTCTGGACCAAGAGACCCAGTACTTC. Residues: CASSILDQETQYF.

This clonotype was observed at least ten times. The chain has TRBV20-1 and TRBJ2-1; 11 nucleotides align to TRBD2. V dropped 3 bases and J dropped 5; count of bases not matched to a gene: 3. Germline CDR1 DFQATT, CDR2 SNEGSKA (reference sequence). CDR3 size: 14 residues. The CDR3 DNA follows: TGCAGTGCTAGTCGACTAGCGGGGCACAATGAGCAGTTCTTC. This encodes CSASRLAGHNEQFF.

The sample holds many counts of this clonotype. V gene TRBV28 combines with J gene TRBJ2-5; 7 nucleotides match TRBD1. The germline CDR1 and CDR2 sequences are MDHEN and SYDVKM. The CDR3 runs to 16 residues. Trimming at V came to 0 bases and at J to 0 bases, leaving 4 bases not matched to a gene. The CDR3 nucleotides are TGTGCCAGCAGTTTATGGTGGACAGGAGACCAAGAGACCCAGTACTTC. This encodes CASSLWWTGDQETQYF.

This clonotype was observed at least ten times. V is TRBV7-9 and J is TRBJ1-1; TRBD1 might be the D (5 bases). CDR1 is SEHNR, CDR2 FQNEAQ, per germline (reference sequence). Deletions cut 1 base from V and 5 bases from J, with 20 bases between. This CDR3 has 17 residues. CDR3 in DNA: TGTGCCAGCAGCTTAGGTCGATTGGGGGTCCGGGAAACTGAAGCTTTCTTT. Its translation is CASSLGRLGVRETEAFF.

This clonotype has at least ten counts. The chain is built from TRBV10-2 and TRBJ2-4; no reliable D call. CDR3 size: 16 residues. CDR1 WSHSY and CDR2 SAAADI come from the germline V gene. The V and J ends lost 4 bases and 0 bases respectively, with 13 bases between them. The chain's CDR3 is CASSVGAHIAKNIQYF. CDR3 sequence (DNA): TGCGCCAGCAGTGTAGGAGCGCACATAGCCAAAAACATTCAGTACTTC.